A single T cell receptor beta chain is shown here with its context. Its antigen is undetermined. Germline lookup yields CDR1 LGHNT and CDR2 FRNRAP. The ends were cut back, 7 bases at V and 5 bases at J, with 20 bases in the middle. The CDR3 extends over 15 amino acids. 13 Jbeta primers and 60 Vbeta primers were used for the PCR. Generated by immunoSEQ multiplex PCR, the TCRdb table keeps only in-frame clones and is missing some. Reported are more than 45,000 clones; the ten largest clones contain around an eighth. The source of the sample is a study of cytomegalovirus exposure and HLA in healthy donors. Among the donors, all were healthy bone marrow donors. Overall study results and limits: Later on, an analysis tied approximately 17,000 TCR beta sequences to HLA alleles at 0.05 false discovery rate.

The receptor's source is an older woman in good health and CMV-seropositive. Sequencing input: PBMCs. The chain carries TRBV12-5 and TRBJ1-1, with D possibly TRBD1 on 6 matching bases. CDR3 loop: CASAPGGGPRTEAFF. The DNA of the CDR3 is TGTGCTAGTGCCCCGGGTGGGGGCCCAAGGACTGAAGCTTTCTTT.